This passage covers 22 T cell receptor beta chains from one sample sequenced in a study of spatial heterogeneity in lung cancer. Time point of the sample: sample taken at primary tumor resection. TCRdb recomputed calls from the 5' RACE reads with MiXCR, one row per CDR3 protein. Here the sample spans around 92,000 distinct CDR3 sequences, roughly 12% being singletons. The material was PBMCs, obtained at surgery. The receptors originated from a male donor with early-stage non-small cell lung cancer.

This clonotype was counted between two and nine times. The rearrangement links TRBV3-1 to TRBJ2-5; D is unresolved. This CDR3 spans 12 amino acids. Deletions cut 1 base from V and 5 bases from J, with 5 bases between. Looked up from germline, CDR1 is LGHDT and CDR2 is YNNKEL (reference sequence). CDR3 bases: TGTGCCAGCAGCCAAGTTCCGGAGACCCAGTACTTC. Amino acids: CASSQVPETQYF.

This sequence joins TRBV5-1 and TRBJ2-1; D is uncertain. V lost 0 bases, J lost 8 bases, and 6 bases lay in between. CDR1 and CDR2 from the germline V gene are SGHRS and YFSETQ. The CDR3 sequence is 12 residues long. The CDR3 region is CASSLEGYEQFF. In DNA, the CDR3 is TGCGCCAGCAGCTTGGAGGGTTATGAGCAGTTCTTC. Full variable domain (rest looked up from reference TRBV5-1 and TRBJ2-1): KAGVTQTPRYLIKTRGQQVTLSCSPISGHRSVSWYQQTPGQGLQFLFEYFSETQRNKGNFPGRFSGRQFSNSRSEMNVSTLELGDSALYLCASSLEGYEQFFGPGTRLTVL.

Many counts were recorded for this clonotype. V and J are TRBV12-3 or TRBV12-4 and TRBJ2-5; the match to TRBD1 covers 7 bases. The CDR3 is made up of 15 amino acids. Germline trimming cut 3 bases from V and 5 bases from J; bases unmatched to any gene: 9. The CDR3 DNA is TGTGCCAGCAGTTTCGGGTTGAGGGGGCACGAGACCCAGTACTTC. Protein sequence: CASSFGLRGHETQYF.

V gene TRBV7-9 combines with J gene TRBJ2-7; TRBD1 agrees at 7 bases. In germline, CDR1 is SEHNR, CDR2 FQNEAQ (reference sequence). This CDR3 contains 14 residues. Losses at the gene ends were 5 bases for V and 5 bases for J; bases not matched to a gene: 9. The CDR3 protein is CASSRRDSFHEQYF. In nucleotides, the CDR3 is TGTGCCAGCAGCCGCCGGGACAGTTTCCACGAGCAGTACTTC.

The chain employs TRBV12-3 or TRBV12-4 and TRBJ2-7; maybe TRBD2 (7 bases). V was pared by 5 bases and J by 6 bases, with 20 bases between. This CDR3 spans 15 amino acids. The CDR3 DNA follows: TGTGCCAGCAGTCCCATGAGGGGGAGGGGGTCCGAGCAGTACTTC. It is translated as CASSPMRGRGSEQYF.

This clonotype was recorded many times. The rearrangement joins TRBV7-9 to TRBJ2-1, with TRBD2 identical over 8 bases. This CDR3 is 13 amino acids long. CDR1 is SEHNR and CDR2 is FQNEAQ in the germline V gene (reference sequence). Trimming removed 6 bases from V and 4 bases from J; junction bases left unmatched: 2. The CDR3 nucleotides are TGTGCCAGCAGGGAGCGGGAGTACAATGAGCAGTTCTTC. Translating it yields CASREREYNEQFF.

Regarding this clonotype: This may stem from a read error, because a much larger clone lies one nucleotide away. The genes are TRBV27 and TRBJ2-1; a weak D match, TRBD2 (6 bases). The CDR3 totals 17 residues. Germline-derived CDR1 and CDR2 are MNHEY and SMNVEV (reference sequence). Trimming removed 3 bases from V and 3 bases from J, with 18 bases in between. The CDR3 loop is CASSLVRRVGGYNEQFF. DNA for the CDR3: TGTGCCAGCAGTTTGGTCCGGAGGGTTGGAGGCTACAATGAGCAGTTCTTC.

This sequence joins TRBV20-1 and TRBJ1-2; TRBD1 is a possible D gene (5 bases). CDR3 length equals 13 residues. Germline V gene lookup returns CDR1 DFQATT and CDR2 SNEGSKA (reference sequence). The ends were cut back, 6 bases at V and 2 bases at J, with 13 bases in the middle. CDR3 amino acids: CSALLGQNYGYTF. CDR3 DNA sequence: TGCAGTGCCCTCCTCGGACAAAACTATGGCTACACCTTC.

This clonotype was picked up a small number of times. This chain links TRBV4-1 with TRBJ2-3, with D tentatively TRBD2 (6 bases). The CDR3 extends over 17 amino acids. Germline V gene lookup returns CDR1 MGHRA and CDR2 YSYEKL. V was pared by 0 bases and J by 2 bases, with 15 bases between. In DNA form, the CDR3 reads TGCGCCAGCAGCCAAGATCGGGGCGGGGAGACCACAGATACGCAGTATTTT. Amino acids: CASSQDRGGETTDTQYF.

CDR3 amino acids: CASRPGQGNTEAFF. In DNA form, the CDR3 reads TGTGCCAGCAGACCGGGACAGGGGAACACTGAAGCTTTCTTT. V usage is TRBV12-3 or TRBV12-4 and J usage is TRBJ1-1, with 9 positions matching TRBD1. CDR3 length equals 14 residues. Losses at the gene ends were 6 bases for V and 1 base for J; bases not matched to a gene: 3.

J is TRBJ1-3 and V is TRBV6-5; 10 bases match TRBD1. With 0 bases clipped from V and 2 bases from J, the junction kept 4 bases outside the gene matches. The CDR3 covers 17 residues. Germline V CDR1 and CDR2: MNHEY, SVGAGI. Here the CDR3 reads CASSYSRQGAPGNTIYF. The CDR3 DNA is TGTGCCAGCAGTTACTCGCGACAGGGGGCACCTGGAAACACCATATATTTT.

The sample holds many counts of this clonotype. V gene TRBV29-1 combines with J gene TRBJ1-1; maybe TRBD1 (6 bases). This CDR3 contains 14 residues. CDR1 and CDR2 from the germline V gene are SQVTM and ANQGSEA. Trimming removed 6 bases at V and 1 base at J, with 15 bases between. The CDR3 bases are TGCAGCGTAGGTCTGACAGGAAAGAACACTGAAGCTTTCTTT. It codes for CSVGLTGKNTEAFF.

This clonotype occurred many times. This chain's CDR3 is CASSSGTPGETQYF. The CDR3, as DNA: TGTGCCAGCAGCTCCGGGACACCGGGGGAGACCCAGTACTTC. J is TRBJ2-5 and V is TRBV7-2; tentatively, D is TRBD1 (6 bases). The CDR3 sequence is 14 residues long. In germline, CDR1 is SGHTA, CDR2 FQGNSA. Trimming took off 4 bases at V and 5 bases at J, with 14 bases between the two ends.

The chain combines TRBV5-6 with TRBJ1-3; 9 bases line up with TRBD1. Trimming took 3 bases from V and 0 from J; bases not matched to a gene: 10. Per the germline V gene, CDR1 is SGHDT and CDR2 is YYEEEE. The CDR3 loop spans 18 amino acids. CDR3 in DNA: TGTGCCAGCAGCTCCTACGGGACAGGGTCCTTCTCTGGAAACACCATATATTTT. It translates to CASSSYGTGSFSGNTIYF.

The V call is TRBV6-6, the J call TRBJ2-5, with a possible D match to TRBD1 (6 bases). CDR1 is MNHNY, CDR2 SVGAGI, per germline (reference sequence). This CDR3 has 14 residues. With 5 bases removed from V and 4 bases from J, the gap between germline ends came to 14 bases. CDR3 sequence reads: CASSNEGVGETQYF. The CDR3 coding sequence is TGTGCCAGCAGTAACGAGGGGGTAGGAGAGACCCAGTACTTC.

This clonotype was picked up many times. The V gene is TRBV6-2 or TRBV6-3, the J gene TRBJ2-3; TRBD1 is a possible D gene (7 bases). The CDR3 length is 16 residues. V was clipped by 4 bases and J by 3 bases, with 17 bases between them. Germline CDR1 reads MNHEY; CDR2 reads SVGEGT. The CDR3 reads CASSLRRGQGTDTQYF. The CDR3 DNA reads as TGTGCCAGCAGTTTGAGGAGGGGGCAAGGGACAGATACGCAGTATTTT.

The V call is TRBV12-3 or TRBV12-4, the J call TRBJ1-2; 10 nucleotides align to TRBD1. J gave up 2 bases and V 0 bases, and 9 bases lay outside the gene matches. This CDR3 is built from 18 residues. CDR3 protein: CASSLAGQGRPRNYGYTF. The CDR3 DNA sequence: TGTGCCAGCAGTTTAGCGGGACAGGGGCGCCCCAGAAACTATGGCTACACCTTC.

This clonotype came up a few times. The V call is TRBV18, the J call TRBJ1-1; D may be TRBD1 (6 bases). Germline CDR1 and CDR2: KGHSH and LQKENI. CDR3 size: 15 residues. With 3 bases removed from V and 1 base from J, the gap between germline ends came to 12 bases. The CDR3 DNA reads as TGTGCCAGCTCACCGGGGGGACACTGGAACACTGAAGCTTTCTTT. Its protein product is CASSPGGHWNTEAFF.

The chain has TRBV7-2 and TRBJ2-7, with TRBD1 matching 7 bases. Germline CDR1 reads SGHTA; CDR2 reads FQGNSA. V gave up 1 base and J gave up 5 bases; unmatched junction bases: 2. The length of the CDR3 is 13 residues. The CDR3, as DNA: TGTGCCAGCAGCTTAGACAGGGGAGACGAGCAGTACTTC. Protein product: CASSLDRGDEQYF.

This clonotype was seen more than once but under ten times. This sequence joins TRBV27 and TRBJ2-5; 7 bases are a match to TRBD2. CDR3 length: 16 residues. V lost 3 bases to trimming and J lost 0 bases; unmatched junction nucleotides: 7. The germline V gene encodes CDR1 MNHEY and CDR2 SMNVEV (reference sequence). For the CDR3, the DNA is TGTGCCAGCAGTTTCGGGGCTAGCGGACACCAAGAGACCCAGTACTTC. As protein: CASSFGASGHQETQYF.

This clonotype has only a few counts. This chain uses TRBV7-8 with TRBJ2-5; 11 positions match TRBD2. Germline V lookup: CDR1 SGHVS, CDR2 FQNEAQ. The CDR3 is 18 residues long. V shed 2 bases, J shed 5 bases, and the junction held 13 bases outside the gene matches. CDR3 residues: CASSLFRLAGRRRETQYF. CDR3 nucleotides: TGTGCCAGCAGCTTATTTCGACTAGCGGGGAGGAGGCGTGAGACCCAGTACTTC.

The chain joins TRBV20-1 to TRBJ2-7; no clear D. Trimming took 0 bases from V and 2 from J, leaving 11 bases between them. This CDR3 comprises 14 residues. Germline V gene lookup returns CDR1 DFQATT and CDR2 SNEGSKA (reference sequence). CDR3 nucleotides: TGCAGTGCTAGAGATCGGCAGGCGACCTACGAGCAGTACTTC. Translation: CSARDRQATYEQYF.